Following are 27 T cell receptor beta chains from one sample sequenced in a study of PD-L1 blockade in urothelial cancer. The repertoire was sequenced with immunoSEQ multiplex PCR; TCRdb's copy has only in-frame clones and lacks some. The table records more than 65,000 clones, around 90% of them present only once. This specimen consisted of PBMCs, obtained around atezolizumab (anti-PD-L1) treatment. These receptors were taken from a woman in her 70s with urothelial cancer.

The chain uses TRBV5-1 and TRBJ2-5; 8 positions agree with TRBD1. Trimming cost V 0 bases and J 5 bases; bases outside gene matches: 12. The CDR3 extends over 17 amino acids. Germline V gene sequence: CDR1 SGHRS, CDR2 YFSETQ. The CDR3 bases are TGCGCCAGCAGCTTGGAACCCCCAGGGGGCGCCGGGGAGACCCAGTACTTC. Translated, it gives CASSLEPPGGAGETQYF.

The chain is built from TRBV11-1 and TRBJ2-7; tentative D call: TRBD2 (7 bases). The germline V gene has CDR1 SGHAT and CDR2 FQDESV (reference sequence). The CDR3 is 15 residues long. The V end was cut by 1 base, the J end by 3 bases, with 13 bases between. The chain's CDR3 is CASSLGGGFDYEQYF. The CDR3 bases are TGTGCCAGCAGCTTAGGCGGGGGCTTCGACTACGAGCAGTACTTC. Drawing the rest from reference TRBV11-1 and TRBJ2-7, the complete variable domain is EAEVAQSPRYKITEKSQAVAFWCDPISGHATLYWYRQILGQGPELLVQFQDESVVDDSQLPKDRFSAERLKGVDSTLKIQPAELGDSAMYLCASSLGGGFDYEQYFGPGTRLTVT.

This clone was detected only a few times. The rearrangement links TRBV2 to TRBJ1-6; the match to TRBD1 covers 9 bases. From germline, CDR1 is SNHLY and CDR2 FYNNEI. J lost 9 bases, V lost 7 bases, and 4 bases had no gene match. The CDR3 is made up of 13 amino acids. The CDR3 bases are TGTGCCAGCAAACAGACAGGGGGTTCACCCCTCCACTTT. Translation: CASKQTGGSPLHF.

The CDR3 DNA follows: TGTGCCAGCAGTCCTAACAGGGGACATCAGCCCCAGCATTTT. It specifies CASSPNRGHQPQHF. The V and J genes are TRBV6-1 and TRBJ1-5; 7 nucleotides line up with TRBD1. Germline lookup yields CDR1 MNHNS and CDR2 SASEGT. This CDR3 is 14 amino acids long. The ends lost 5 bases at V and 5 bases at J; junction bases unmatched: 6.

The J gene is TRBJ2-5, the V gene TRBV19; 7 bases map to TRBD2. Trimming took 10 bases from V and 4 from J; bases not matched to a gene: 12. This CDR3 spans 14 amino acids. The germline CDR1 and CDR2 sequences are LNHDA and SQIVND (reference sequence). The chain's CDR3 is CATSGTPGGETQYF. For the CDR3, the DNA is TGTGCCACCAGCGGAACCCCGGGGGGAGAGACCCAGTACTTC. Full variable domain (outside the CDR3, taken from reference TRBV19 and TRBJ2-5): DGGITQSPKYLFRKEGQNVTLSCEQNLNHDAMYWYRQDPGQGLRLIYYSQIVNDFQKGDIAEGYSVSREKKESFPLTVTSAQKNPTAFYLCATSGTPGGETQYFGPGTRLLVL.

The chain has TRBV7-2 and TRBJ2-2; TRBD2 agrees at 9 bases. The J segment lost 3 bases and the V segment lost 5 bases, leaving 10 bases of the junction unmatched. The CDR3 is 17 residues long. CDR1 is SGHTA and CDR2 is FQGNSA in the germline V gene. For the CDR3, the DNA is TGTGCCAGCAGCAAAGCCGCGGGGGGGAGTGACACCGGGGAGCTGTTTTTT. This codes for CASSKAAGGSDTGELFF.

CDR3 amino acids: CASSRGQRNTEAFF. For the CDR3, the DNA is TGTGCCAGCTCCCGGGGACAGCGGAACACTGAAGCTTTCTTT. J is TRBJ1-1 and V is TRBV18; TRBD1 matches at 7 bases. Germline CDR1 KGHSH, CDR2 LQKENI. The CDR3 runs to 14 residues. V lost 6 bases to trimming and J lost 1 base; unmatched junction nucleotides: 5.

This sequence joins TRBV5-1 and TRBJ2-3; 8 bases are a match to TRBD1. In germline, CDR1 is SGHRS, CDR2 YFSETQ. The J segment lost 2 bases and the V segment lost 5 bases, leaving 10 bases of the junction unmatched. The CDR3 consists of 16 residues. The CDR3 reads CASSSSGGLLTDTQYF. In nucleotides, the CDR3 is TGCGCCAGCAGTTCCTCAGGGGGCCTTCTCACAGATACGCAGTATTTT.

This chain uses TRBV2 with TRBJ2-7, with D tentatively TRBD2 (5 bases). CDR1 is SNHLY and CDR2 is FYNNEI in the germline V gene. Trimming took off 3 bases at V and 3 bases at J, with 18 bases between the two ends. CDR3 length: 16 amino acids. CDR3 residues: CASSDTLDGVIYEQYF. In DNA form, the CDR3 reads TGTGCCAGCAGTGATACCCTGGACGGGGTTATCTACGAGCAGTACTTC.

This clone occurred many times. This sequence joins TRBV18 and TRBJ1-2; 9 positions agree with TRBD1. Per the germline V gene, CDR1 is KGHSH and CDR2 is LQKENI. V lost 3 bases, J lost 4 bases, and 9 bases stayed unmatched. The CDR3 runs to 16 residues. The chain's CDR3 is CASSPAGTGSIYGYTF. In nucleotides, the CDR3 is TGTGCCAGCTCACCTGCCGGGACAGGGAGCATCTATGGCTACACCTTC. The variable domain in full, completed from reference TRBV18 and TRBJ1-2, reads NAGVMQNPRHLVRRRGQEARLRCSPMKGHSHVYWYRQLPEEGLKFMVYLQKENIIDESGMPKERFSAEFPKEGPSILRIQQVVRGDSAAYFCASSPAGTGSIYGYTFGSGTRLTVV.

V gene TRBV5-1 combines with J gene TRBJ2-1; 8 bases are a match to TRBD2. V lost 0 bases to trimming and J lost 2 bases; unmatched junction nucleotides: 10. Per germline, CDR1 SGHRS and CDR2 YFSETQ. CDR3 length: 18 amino acids. As DNA, the CDR3 is TGCGCCAGCAGCTTGGTTGCGGGGGGCGTAACTACCTACAATGAGCAGTTCTTC. This sequence encodes CASSLVAGGVTTYNEQFF.

The genes are TRBV4-2 and TRBJ2-1, with 9 bases that match TRBD2. CDR3 size: 14 residues. Per the germline V gene, CDR1 is LGHNA and CDR2 is YNFKEQ. Trimming took 4 bases from V and 7 from J; bases not matched to a gene: 5. CDR3 residues: CASSLAGATNEQFF. The CDR3 DNA reads TGTGCCAGCAGCCTAGCGGGAGCTACGAATGAGCAGTTCTTC.

V gene TRBV27 combines with J gene TRBJ2-5; 10 bases align to TRBD1. Germline CDR1 and CDR2: MNHEY and SMNVEV (reference sequence). V dropped 5 bases and J dropped 2; count of bases not matched to a gene: 8. This CDR3 spans 16 amino acids. The CDR3 DNA reads TGTGCCAGCAGTCCAGGGGTGGGACAGGGGCAAGAGACCCAGTACTTC. This sequence encodes CASSPGVGQGQETQYF.

The rearrangement joins TRBV19 to TRBJ1-5; 9 bases align to TRBD1. The V gene's germline CDR1 is LNHDA and CDR2 SQIVND (reference sequence). With V trimmed by 7 bases and J by 4 bases, 11 bases remained unmatched. CDR3 length equals 16 residues. The CDR3 sequence: CASNRDRANGNQPQHF. The CDR3, as DNA: TGTGCCAGTAACCGGGACAGGGCAAACGGGAATCAGCCCCAGCATTTT.

DNA for the CDR3: TGTGCCAGCAGCCAATTTAGAAACGATGAGCAGTTCTTC. Protein sequence: CASSQFRNDEQFF. V usage is TRBV14 and J usage is TRBJ2-1; D is ambiguous. With 2 bases removed from V and 8 bases from J, the gap between germline ends came to 10 bases. The CDR3 length is 13 residues. The germline CDR1 and CDR2 sequences are SGHDN and FVKESK.

The rearrangement uses TRBV4-2 and TRBJ1-2; D perhaps matches TRBD1 (5 bases). Per the germline V gene, CDR1 is LGHNA and CDR2 is YNFKEQ. The length of the CDR3 is 15 residues. Trimming cost V 0 bases and J 2 bases, with 10 bases left between them. This CDR3 is CASSQEWRQNYGYTF. The CDR3 nucleotides are TGTGCCAGCAGCCAAGAGTGGAGACAGAACTATGGCTACACCTTC.

This clone has a handful of counts. The chain couples TRBV10-3 to TRBJ1-1; 7 bases align to TRBD1. CDR1 and CDR2 (germline): ENHRY, SYGVKD. CDR3 length: 12 amino acids. The V and J ends lost 9 bases and 7 bases, in that order; junction bases with no gene match: 8. The CDR3 is CAIRDRVDEAFF. DNA of the CDR3: TGTGCCATAAGAGACAGGGTTGATGAAGCTTTCTTT.

This clone was observed a few times. This chain links TRBV10-1 with TRBJ2-7; TRBD1 agrees at 10 bases. Germline V gives CDR1 WNHNN, CDR2 SYGVQD (reference sequence). CDR3 size: 14 residues. Unmatched junction bases numbered 8, after V lost 6 bases and J lost 6 bases. The CDR3 DNA is TGCGCCAGCAGCCCGGGACAGGGGCCAAGCGAGCAGTACTTC. Encoded protein: CASSPGQGPSEQYF.

This clone was seen a single time. The rearrangement joins TRBV11-3 to TRBJ2-3, with a possible D match to TRBD2 (7 bases). Deletions cut 4 bases from V and 0 bases from J, with 11 bases between. This CDR3 is 15 amino acids long. Germline assignment: CDR1 SGHNT and CDR2 YENEEA. Here the CDR3 reads CASSWGGGSTDTQYF. CDR3 nucleotide sequence: TGTGCCAGCAGCTGGGGAGGGGGGAGCACAGATACGCAGTATTTT.

The rearrangement joins TRBV7-9 to TRBJ2-1; D gene unclear. The germline V gene encodes CDR1 SEHNR and CDR2 FQNEAQ (reference sequence). The CDR3 has 14 residues. The V end was cut by 5 bases, the J end by 0 bases, with 8 bases between. The CDR3 protein is CASSPPGSYNEQFF. CDR3 in DNA: TGTGCCAGCAGCCCCCCGGGCTCCTACAATGAGCAGTTCTTC. Variable domain in full (rest from reference TRBV7-9 and TRBJ2-1): DTGVSQNPRHKITKRGQNVTFRCDPISEHNRLYWYRQTLGQGPEFLTYFQNEAQLEKSRLLSDRFSAERPKGSFSTLEIQRTEQGDSAMYLCASSPPGSYNEQFFGPGTRLTVL.

The chain links TRBV28 to TRBJ2-2; the match to TRBD2 covers 16 bases. The J segment lost 6 bases and the V segment lost 3 bases, leaving 4 bases of the junction unmatched. This CDR3 spans 17 amino acids. Looked up from germline, CDR1 is MDHEN and CDR2 is SYDVKM. The CDR3 is CASSFTGTSGRAGELFF. The CDR3 bases are TGTGCCAGCAGTTTCACCGGGACTAGCGGGAGGGCCGGGGAGCTGTTTTTT.

This chain connects TRBV5-4 to TRBJ2-1, with a tentative D call TRBD1 (6 bases). Trimming took off 3 bases at V and 0 bases at J, with 13 bases between the two ends. The germline V gene encodes CDR1 SGHNT and CDR2 YYREEE (reference sequence). This CDR3 comprises 16 residues. The CDR3 is CASSSSGQSSYNEQFF. CDR3 coding DNA: TGTGCCAGCAGCTCATCCGGACAGTCCTCCTACAATGAGCAGTTCTTC.

The chain recombines TRBV7-9 with TRBJ2-3; 8 nucleotides line up with TRBD2. The CDR3 length is 14 residues. The germline V gene encodes CDR1 SEHNR and CDR2 FQNEAQ (reference sequence). The V and J ends lost 5 bases and 2 bases, in that order; junction bases with no gene match: 3. CDR3 in amino acids: CASSVSGTTDTQYF. The DNA for the CDR3 is TGTGCCAGCAGCGTTAGCGGGACCACAGATACGCAGTATTTT.

This clone appeared a single time. The gene calls are TRBV7-9 and TRBJ1-2; D possibly corresponds to TRBD1 (5 bases). The germline V gene has CDR1 SEHNR and CDR2 FQNEAQ (reference sequence). The CDR3 totals 15 residues. With 1 base removed from V and 4 bases from J, the gap between germline ends came to 13 bases. CDR3 residues: CASSLEWGAGYGYTF. In nucleotides, the CDR3 is TGTGCCAGCAGCTTAGAATGGGGCGCCGGCTATGGCTACACCTTC. Complete variable domain (other parts from reference TRBV7-9 and TRBJ1-2): DTGVSQNPRHKITKRGQNVTFRCDPISEHNRLYWYRQTLGQGPEFLTYFQNEAQLEKSRLLSDRFSAERPKGSFSTLEIQRTEQGDSAMYLCASSLEWGAGYGYTFGSGTRLTVV.

The chain links TRBV12-5 to TRBJ2-1; D might be TRBD2 (5 bases). Trimming removed 2 bases from V and 5 bases from J, with 13 bases in between. The CDR3 is 15 amino acids. CDR1 is LGHNT, CDR2 FRNRAP, per germline. As DNA, the CDR3 is TGTGCTAGTGGTTTGACCCCTGACGGGGACAATGAGCAGTTCTTC. Its protein is CASGLTPDGDNEQFF. The complete variable domain, with remaining parts taken from reference TRBV12-5 and TRBJ2-1, reads DARVTQTPRHKVTEMGQEVTMRCQPILGHNTVFWYRQTMMQGLELLAYFRNRAPLDDSGMPKDRFSAEMPDATLATLKIQPSEPRDSAVYFCASGLTPDGDNEQFFGPGTRLTVL.

This clone has a single count. The V gene is TRBV27, the J gene TRBJ2-7; 10 positions match TRBD2. Germline trimming cut 6 bases from V and 5 bases from J; bases unmatched to any gene: 7. CDR3 length: 14 amino acids. Germline V gene sequence: CDR1 MNHEY, CDR2 SMNVEV (reference sequence). This CDR3 reads CASSRSGRRNEQYF. As DNA, the CDR3 is TGTGCCAGCAGCCGTAGCGGGAGGCGGAACGAGCAGTACTTC.

This chain links TRBV2 with TRBJ1-2; 7 nucleotides line up with TRBD1. This CDR3 has 16 amino acids. Germline CDR1 reads SNHLY; CDR2 reads FYNNEI. V shed 6 bases, J shed 4 bases, and the junction held 14 bases outside the gene matches. CDR3 protein: CASSTMTGRGGYGYTF. The CDR3 DNA follows: TGTGCCAGCAGCACAATGACAGGGCGAGGTGGCTATGGCTACACCTTC.